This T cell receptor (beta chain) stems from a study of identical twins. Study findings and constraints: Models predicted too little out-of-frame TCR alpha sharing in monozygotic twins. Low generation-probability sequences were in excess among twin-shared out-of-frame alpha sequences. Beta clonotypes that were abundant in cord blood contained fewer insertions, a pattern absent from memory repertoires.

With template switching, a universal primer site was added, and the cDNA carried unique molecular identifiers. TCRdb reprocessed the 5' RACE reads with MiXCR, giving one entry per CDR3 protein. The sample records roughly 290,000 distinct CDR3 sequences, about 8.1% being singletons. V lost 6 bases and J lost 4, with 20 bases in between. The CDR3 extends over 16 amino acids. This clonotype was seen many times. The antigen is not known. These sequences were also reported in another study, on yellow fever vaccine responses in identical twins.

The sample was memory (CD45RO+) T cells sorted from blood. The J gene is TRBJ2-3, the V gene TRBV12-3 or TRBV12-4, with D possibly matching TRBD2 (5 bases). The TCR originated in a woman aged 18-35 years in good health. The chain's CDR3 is CASSQNPQASSDTQYF. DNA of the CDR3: TGTGCCAGCAGCCAAAACCCCCAGGCTAGCTCAGATACGCAGTATTTT.